The source of this T cell receptor (beta chain) is a study of cytomegalovirus exposure and HLA in healthy donors. Study results and limitations: Data from an earlier analysis indicated that most TCR beta V segments were productive either about 87% or about 30% of the time. TCR association rates varied by HLA locus in a later analysis, with DRB1 highest and HLA-C lowest. It was reported in a later analysis that an Asian-associated ancestry cluster showed fewer N-insertions than the roughly 710-donor mean.

The PCR contained 60 Vbeta and 13 Jbeta primers. Libraries were prepared by immunoSEQ multiplex PCR; TCRdb keeps only in-frame clonotypes and omits some of them. The sample lists about 120,000 clones; roughly 80% were seen once. As concerns this clone: As yet, its antigen is unknown.

The germline V gene encodes CDR1 SGHRS and CDR2 YFSETQ. The CDR3 runs 17 residues. After removal of 3 bases from V and 4 bases from J, the junction contained 14 bases not matched to a gene. The TCR comes from a female donor in good health and CMV-seronegative. The chain employs TRBV5-1 and TRBJ2-5; 8 nucleotides line up with TRBD2. The sequenced material came from PBMCs. In DNA form, the CDR3 reads TGCGCCAGCAGCTCAAAAGCGACTAGCGCGAGAGGAGAGACCCAGTACTTC. As protein: CASSSKATSARGETQYF.